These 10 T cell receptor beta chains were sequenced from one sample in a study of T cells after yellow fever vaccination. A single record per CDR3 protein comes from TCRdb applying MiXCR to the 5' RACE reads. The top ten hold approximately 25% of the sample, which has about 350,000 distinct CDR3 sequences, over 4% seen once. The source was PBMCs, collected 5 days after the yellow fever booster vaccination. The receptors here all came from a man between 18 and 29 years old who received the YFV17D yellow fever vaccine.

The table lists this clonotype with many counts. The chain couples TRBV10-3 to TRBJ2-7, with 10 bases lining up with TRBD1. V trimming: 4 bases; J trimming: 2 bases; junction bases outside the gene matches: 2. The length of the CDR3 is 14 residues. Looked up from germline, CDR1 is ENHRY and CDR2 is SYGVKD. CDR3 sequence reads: CAISGTGGTYEQYV. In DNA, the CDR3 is TGTGCCATCAGTGGGACAGGGGGGACCTACGAGCAGTACGTC.

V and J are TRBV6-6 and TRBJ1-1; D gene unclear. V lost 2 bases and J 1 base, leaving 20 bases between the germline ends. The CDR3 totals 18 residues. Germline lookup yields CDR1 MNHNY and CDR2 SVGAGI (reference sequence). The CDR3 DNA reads TGTGCCAGCAGTTACCCCCAGAGGGCGGGTCGAACGAACACTGAAGCTTTCTTT. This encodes CASSYPQRAGRTNTEAFF.

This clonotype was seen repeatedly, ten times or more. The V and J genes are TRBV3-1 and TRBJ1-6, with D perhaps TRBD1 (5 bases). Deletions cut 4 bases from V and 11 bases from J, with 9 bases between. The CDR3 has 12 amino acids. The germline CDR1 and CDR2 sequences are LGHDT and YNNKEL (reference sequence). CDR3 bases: TGTGCCAGCAGCCGACAGCCAGCACCCCTCCACTTT. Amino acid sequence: CASSRQPAPLHF.

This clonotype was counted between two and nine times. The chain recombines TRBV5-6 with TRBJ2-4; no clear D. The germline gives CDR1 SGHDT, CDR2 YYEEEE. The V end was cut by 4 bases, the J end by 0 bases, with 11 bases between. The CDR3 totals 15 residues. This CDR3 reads CASSDAGLAKNIQYF. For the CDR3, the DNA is TGTGCCAGCAGCGACGCCGGGCTAGCCAAAAACATTCAGTACTTC.

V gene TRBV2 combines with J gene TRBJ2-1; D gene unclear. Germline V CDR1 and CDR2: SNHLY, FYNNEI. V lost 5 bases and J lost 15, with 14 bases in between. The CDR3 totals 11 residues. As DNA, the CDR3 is TGTGCCAGCAGTTCCGAGTCATGGCGGTTCTTC. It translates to CASSSESWRFF. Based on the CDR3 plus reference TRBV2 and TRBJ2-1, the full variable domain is EPEVTQTPSHQVTQMGQEVILRCVPISNHLYFYWYRQILGQKVEFLVSFYNNEISEKSEIFDDQFSVERPDGSNFTLKIRSTKLEDSAMYFCASSSESWRFFGPGTRLTVL.

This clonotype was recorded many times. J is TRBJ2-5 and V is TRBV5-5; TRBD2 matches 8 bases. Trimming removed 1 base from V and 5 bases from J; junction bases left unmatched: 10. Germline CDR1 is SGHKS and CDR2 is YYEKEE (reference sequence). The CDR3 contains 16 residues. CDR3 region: CASSLNVRGGVETQYF. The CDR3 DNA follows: TGTGCCAGCAGCTTGAACGTACGGGGGGGCGTCGAGACCCAGTACTTC.

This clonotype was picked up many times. CDR3 DNA sequence: TGTGCCAGCAGGAGGACAGAATATAGCAATCAGCCCCAGCATTTT. Its translation: CASRRTEYSNQPQHF. V usage is TRBV2 and J usage is TRBJ1-5, with TRBD1 as a possible D gene (6 bases). The CDR3 is made up of 15 amino acids. Per the germline V gene, CDR1 is SNHLY and CDR2 is FYNNEI. The V end was cut by 6 bases, the J end by 0 bases, with 12 bases between.

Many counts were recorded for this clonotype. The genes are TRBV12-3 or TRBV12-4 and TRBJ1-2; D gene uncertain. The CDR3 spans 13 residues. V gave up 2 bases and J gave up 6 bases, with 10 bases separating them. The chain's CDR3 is CASSLRLWNGYTF. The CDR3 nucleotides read TGTGCCAGCAGTTTAAGGCTGTGGAATGGCTACACCTTC.

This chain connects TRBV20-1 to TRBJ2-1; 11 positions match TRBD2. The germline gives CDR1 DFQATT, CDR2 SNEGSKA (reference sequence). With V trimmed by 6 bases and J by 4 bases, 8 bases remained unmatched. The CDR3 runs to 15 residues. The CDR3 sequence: CSAILAGGDYNEQFF. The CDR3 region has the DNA TGCAGTGCCATCCTAGCGGGGGGTGATTACAATGAGCAGTTCTTC.

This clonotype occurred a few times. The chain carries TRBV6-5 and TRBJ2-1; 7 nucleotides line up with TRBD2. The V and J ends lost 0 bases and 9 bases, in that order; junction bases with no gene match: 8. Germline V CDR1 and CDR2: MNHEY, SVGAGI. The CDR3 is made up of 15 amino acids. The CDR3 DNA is TGTGCCAGCAGTTACTCCGGGGAGGGTCGACCTGAGCAGTTCTTC. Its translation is CASSYSGEGRPEQFF.